The rows below give T cell receptor beta chains drawn from one sample of a study of blood T cell repertoires in COVID-19. Sequenced by immunoSEQ multiplex PCR; TCRdb stores in-frame clones only, minus some. This sample carries about 160,000 clones, 81% of them seen once, and the ten largest clones take 5.6%. Material for sequencing was PBMCs or T cells enriched from blood (not recorded which). Receptors were obtained from a woman in her thirties or forties with acute COVID-19. Both conserved end residues are part of each CDR3. D genes are given only for firm matches. Rows may omit the clone size; those that give it use once, few, many or a size class.

cdr3_nt: TGTGCCAGCAGCTCCCATACAGGGACCACCGGGGAGCTGTTTTTT
cdr3_aa: CASSSHTGTTGELFF
d_call: -
v_call: TRBV21-1
cdr3_length: 15
clone_size: few
j_call: TRBJ2-2

cdr3_nt: TGTGCCAGCAGCGGACGACAGGGGGCGCCTGAAGAGACCCAGTACTTC
cdr3_aa: CASSGRQGAPEETQYF
d_call: TRBD1
v_call: TRBV7-8
cdr3_length: 16
clone_size: -
j_call: TRBJ2-5

cdr3_nt: TGTGCCAGCAGTGAAGGAGGAGCGGGAGGGGATGGGGAGCTGTTTTTT
cdr3_aa: CASSEGGAGGDGELFF
d_call: TRBD2
v_call: TRBV25-1
cdr3_length: 16
clone_size: once
j_call: TRBJ2-2

cdr3_nt: TGCGCCAGCAGCTTGGCCCTACTAAAAAATGAGCAGTTCTTC
cdr3_aa: CASSLALLKNEQFF
d_call: -
v_call: TRBV5-1
cdr3_length: 14
clone_size: -
j_call: TRBJ2-1

cdr3_nt: TGTGCCTGGAGTGTTCGGGACAGGGAAGGGGCCCAGCATTTT
cdr3_aa: CAWSVRDREGAQHF
d_call: TRBD1
v_call: TRBV30
cdr3_length: 14
clone_size: -
j_call: TRBJ1-5

cdr3_nt: TGTGCCAGCAGCTTAGTAGCCAGAGAGACCCAGTACTTC
cdr3_aa: CASSLVARETQYF
d_call: -
v_call: TRBV7-6
cdr3_length: 13
clone_size: once
j_call: TRBJ2-5

cdr3_nt: TGTGCCAGCAGCTTAGGACAGACGAGCACTGAAGCTTTCTTT
cdr3_aa: CASSLGQTSTEAFF
d_call: -
v_call: TRBV6-5
cdr3_length: 14
clone_size: -
j_call: TRBJ1-1

cdr3_nt: TGTGCCAGCAGCGCCGGACAGGGCGAGCGGCAGTACTTC
cdr3_aa: CASSAGQGERQYF
d_call: TRBD1
v_call: TRBV9
cdr3_length: 13
clone_size: -
j_call: TRBJ2-7

cdr3_nt: TGTGCCAGCAGCTCCAGGACAGGGGGCACTGAAGCTTTCTTT
cdr3_aa: CASSSRTGGTEAFF
d_call: TRBD1
v_call: TRBV7-9
cdr3_length: 14
clone_size: -
j_call: TRBJ1-1

cdr3_nt: TGTGCCAGCAAGGGGGAACAGGTCTACAATGAGCAGTTCTTC
cdr3_aa: CASKGEQVYNEQFF
d_call: -
v_call: TRBV2
cdr3_length: 14
clone_size: -
j_call: TRBJ2-1

cdr3_nt: TGCAGCGTTGTGTTCTCGGGTGGCTACACCTTC
cdr3_aa: CSVVFSGGYTF
d_call: -
v_call: TRBV29-1
cdr3_length: 11
clone_size: -
j_call: TRBJ1-2

cdr3_nt: TGTGCCAGCAGCCTCTTCAAAGGCTGGGAGAACTATGGCTACACCTTC
cdr3_aa: CASSLFKGWENYGYTF
d_call: -
v_call: TRBV5-4
cdr3_length: 16
clone_size: -
j_call: TRBJ1-2

cdr3_nt: TGTGCCAGCAGCCCCGGGTGGGACAGCATGAACACTGAAGCTTTCTTT
cdr3_aa: CASSPGWDSMNTEAFF
d_call: TRBD1
v_call: TRBV5-5
cdr3_length: 16
clone_size: -
j_call: TRBJ1-1

cdr3_nt: TGTGCCAGCTCACCGAATACTAACACTGAAGCTTTCTTT
cdr3_aa: CASSPNTNTEAFF
d_call: -
v_call: TRBV18
cdr3_length: 13
clone_size: -
j_call: TRBJ1-1

cdr3_nt: TGTGCCAGCAGTTTATCTGCCCGGAGCCGCACAGATACGCAGTATTTT
cdr3_aa: CASSLSARSRTDTQYF
d_call: -
v_call: TRBV27
cdr3_length: 16
clone_size: -
j_call: TRBJ2-3

cdr3_nt: TGTGCCAGCAGCCACGGACTAGCGGGAGGGCCAGTGGAGCAGTATTTT
cdr3_aa: CASSHGLAGGPVEQYF
d_call: TRBD2
v_call: TRBV3-1/TRBV3-2
cdr3_length: 16
clone_size: -
j_call: TRBJ2-3

cdr3_nt: TGTGCCAGCAGCCTCGAGGACAGTGTTCAAGAGACCCAGTACTTC
cdr3_aa: CASSLEDSVQETQYF
d_call: -
v_call: TRBV5-6
cdr3_length: 15
clone_size: -
j_call: TRBJ2-5

cdr3_nt: TGTGCCAGCAGTCCTAACGGGGGAAGTTATGGCTACACCTTC
cdr3_aa: CASSPNGGSYGYTF
d_call: -
v_call: TRBV2
cdr3_length: 14
clone_size: -
j_call: TRBJ1-2

cdr3_nt: TGCGCCAGCAGCTTAAGGGACAGGGCTAGATGGTTGTCCGGGGAGCTGTTTTTT
cdr3_aa: CASSLRDRARWLSGELFF
d_call: TRBD1
v_call: TRBV5-1
cdr3_length: 18
clone_size: -
j_call: TRBJ2-2

cdr3_nt: TGCGCCAGCAGGTCCGGGACGGAGGGGCAAGTTGGTGAGCAGTTCTTC
cdr3_aa: CASRSGTEGQVGEQFF
d_call: -
v_call: TRBV10-1
cdr3_length: 16
clone_size: -
j_call: TRBJ2-1

cdr3_nt: TGTGCCAGCAGTGTATCTACAGATACGCAGTATTTT
cdr3_aa: CASSVSTDTQYF
d_call: -
v_call: TRBV2
cdr3_length: 12
clone_size: -
j_call: TRBJ2-3

cdr3_nt: TGTGCCAGCAGTGAAGGAACGGGGGGGCCCAACAACAATCAGCCCCAGCATTTT
cdr3_aa: CASSEGTGGPNNNQPQHF
d_call: -
v_call: TRBV6-1
cdr3_length: 18
clone_size: -
j_call: TRBJ1-5

cdr3_nt: TGTGCCAGCAGCTTGGCTCAGACAGGATTAGTCTATGGCTACACCTTC
cdr3_aa: CASSLAQTGLVYGYTF
d_call: -
v_call: TRBV5-8
cdr3_length: 16
clone_size: -
j_call: TRBJ1-2

cdr3_nt: TGTGCCAGCAGCCAATTCCTCGGACAGGGCGGTAGCACTGAAGCTTTCTTT
cdr3_aa: CASSQFLGQGGSTEAFF
d_call: TRBD1
v_call: TRBV3-1/TRBV3-2
cdr3_length: 17
clone_size: -
j_call: TRBJ1-1

cdr3_nt: TGTGCCAGCAGCTTTAGAGGGGAGCTGTTTTTT
cdr3_aa: CASSFRGELFF
d_call: -
v_call: TRBV11-3
cdr3_length: 11
clone_size: -
j_call: TRBJ2-2

cdr3_nt: TGCGCCAGCAGCTTTGGGTCAGGGGAGCCTAATAACTATGGCTACACCTTC
cdr3_aa: CASSFGSGEPNNYGYTF
d_call: -
v_call: TRBV5-1
cdr3_length: 17
clone_size: -
j_call: TRBJ1-2

cdr3_nt: TGCAGCGTTTGGGCCGTCGAAAAACTGTTTTTT
cdr3_aa: CSVWAVEKLFF
d_call: -
v_call: TRBV29-1
cdr3_length: 11
clone_size: few
j_call: TRBJ1-4

cdr3_nt: TGTGCCTGGACCCTACAGGGTTACACTGAAGCTTTCTTT
cdr3_aa: CAWTLQGYTEAFF
d_call: -
v_call: TRBV30
cdr3_length: 13
clone_size: -
j_call: TRBJ1-1

cdr3_nt: TGCAGCGGTGCTTGGCAGCGCAACACTGAAGCTTTCTTT
cdr3_aa: CSGAWQRNTEAFF
d_call: -
v_call: TRBV29-1
cdr3_length: 13
clone_size: -
j_call: TRBJ1-1

cdr3_nt: TGTGCCAGCAGTGCGACTAGCGAATTATACAATGAGCAGTTCTTC
cdr3_aa: CASSATSELYNEQFF
d_call: TRBD2
v_call: TRBV25-1
cdr3_length: 15
clone_size: -
j_call: TRBJ2-1